These 19 T cell receptor beta chains originate from one sample sequenced in a study of blood T cell repertoires in COVID-19. Sequenced by immunoSEQ multiplex PCR; TCRdb stores in-frame clones only, minus some. The repertoire consists of about 320,000 clones, with around 90% occurring once and the leading ten covering 5.2%. The sequenced sample consisted of PBMCs or T cells enriched from blood (not recorded which). The receptor set was obtained from a man aged 55-75 years who had recovered from COVID-19.

The CDR3 nucleotides read TGTGCCAGCTCGGCAATCTTCCTTGTCGGGGGCTACACCTTC. This gives the protein CASSAIFLVGGYTF. The rearrangement joins TRBV28 to TRBJ1-2; D uncertain. Germline V gene lookup returns CDR1 MDHEN and CDR2 SYDVKM. Trimming pared 8 bases from V and 8 bases from J, leaving 21 bases between. The CDR3 runs 14 residues.

This clone occurred once. The chain links TRBV18 to TRBJ1-2, with 11 bases matching TRBD1. The CDR3 length is 15 residues. With V trimmed by 4 bases and J by 4 bases, 5 bases remained unmatched. The germline CDR1 and CDR2 sequences are KGHSH and LQKENI. The CDR3, as DNA: TGTGCCAGCTCACTTGGACAGGGGGCCGCCTATGGCTACACCTTC. Translated, it gives CASSLGQGAAYGYTF. The entire variable domain, with the rest obtained from reference TRBV18 and TRBJ1-2, is as follows: NAGVMQNPRHLVRRRGQEARLRCSPMKGHSHVYWYRQLPEEGLKFMVYLQKENIIDESGMPKERFSAEFPKEGPSILRIQQVVRGDSAAYFCASSLGQGAAYGYTFGSGTRLTVV.

The chain carries TRBV6-4 and TRBJ2-1; TRBD2 agrees at 9 bases. This CDR3 is built from 15 residues. V was clipped by 5 bases and J by 7 bases; unmatched bases: 9. The germline V gene has CDR1 MRHNA and CDR2 SNTAGT. The CDR3 sequence is CASSLIAGVGNEQFF. Here the CDR3 DNA reads TGTGCCAGCAGTTTAATAGCGGGAGTGGGGAATGAGCAGTTCTTC.

Comment on this clone: The same CDR3 is also encoded by other DNA sequences in this sample. This chain links TRBV18 with TRBJ2-7, with TRBD1 matching over 8 bases. The CDR3 covers 13 residues. The germline V gene encodes CDR1 KGHSH and CDR2 LQKENI. The trim removed 3 bases at V and 7 bases at J, leaving 5 bases unmatched. The CDR3 DNA follows: TGTGCCAGCTCACCGCAGGGGGCGGGGGAGCAGTACTTC. Residues: CASSPQGAGEQYF.

The V gene is TRBV4-3, the J gene TRBJ2-1, with D perhaps matching TRBD2 (5 bases). The CDR3 is 13 amino acids. Per the germline V gene, CDR1 is LGHNA and CDR2 is YSLEER. Trimming removed 3 bases at V and 9 bases at J, with 12 bases between. CDR3 in DNA: TGCGCCAGCAGCCAGGAGGATTGGGGTGAGCAGTTCTTC. As protein: CASSQEDWGEQFF.

The chain links TRBV6-5 to TRBJ2-1; the D is unclear. Germline V lookup: CDR1 MNHEY, CDR2 SVGAGI. Trimming left V 3 bases short and J 0 bases short, with 12 bases between. The CDR3 runs to 16 residues. The CDR3 region has the DNA TGTGCCAGCAGTTATTCCCAGGCCCGCTCCTACAATGAGCAGTTCTTC. Protein: CASSYSQARSYNEQFF.

The chain links TRBV24-1 to TRBJ1-6, with D unresolved. The length of the CDR3 is 14 residues. V lost 3 bases, J lost 6 bases, and 8 bases lay in between. The V gene's germline CDR1 is KGHDR and CDR2 SFDVKD. DNA for the CDR3: TGTGCCACCAGTGATGAGGGCAGTAATTCACCCCTCCACTTT. Its translation is CATSDEGSNSPLHF.

The chain links TRBV28 to TRBJ1-3; D is undetermined. The CDR3 runs to 14 residues. V lost 8 bases to trimming and J lost 0 bases, with 11 bases between them. CDR1 MDHEN and CDR2 SYDVKM come from the germline V gene. CDR3 sequence: CASDGWSSGNTIYF. The CDR3 nucleotides read TGTGCCAGCGATGGATGGAGCTCTGGAAACACCATATATTTT.

The rearrangement links TRBV11-2 to TRBJ2-1; the D gene is possibly TRBD2 (5 bases). Deletions cut 2 bases from V and 9 bases from J, with 20 bases between. Germline V gives CDR1 SGHAT, CDR2 FQNNGV. The CDR3 runs to 16 residues. This chain's CDR3 is CASSLKYSGSVGEQFF. The CDR3 DNA follows: TGTGCCAGCAGCTTAAAGTACAGCGGTTCTGTGGGTGAGCAGTTCTTC. The full variable domain, completed using reference TRBV11-2 and TRBJ2-1, is EAGVAQSPRYKIIEKRQSVAFWCNPISGHATLYWYQQILGQGPKLLIQFQNNGVVDDSQLPKDRFSAERLKGVDSTLKIQPAKLEDSAVYLCASSLKYSGSVGEQFFGPGTRLTVL.

This chain links TRBV5-4 with TRBJ2-7; 7 nucleotides line up with TRBD1. The J segment lost 6 bases and the V segment lost 4 bases, leaving 7 bases of the junction unmatched. There are 13 residues in the CDR3. In germline, CDR1 is SGHNT, CDR2 YYREEE (reference sequence). The CDR3 DNA reads TGTGCCAGCAGCCCTGACAGGGTTACCGAGCAGTACTTC. Translating gives CASSPDRVTEQYF.

The chain uses TRBV5-5 and TRBJ2-5; TRBD2 matches 7 bases. Trimming removed 0 bases from V and 5 bases from J; junction bases left unmatched: 4. This CDR3 spans 14 amino acids. Germline V gene sequence: CDR1 SGHKS, CDR2 YYEKEE (reference sequence). CDR3 nucleotide sequence: TGTGCCAGCAGCTTGGCGGGGACTATGGAGACCCAGTACTTC. The encoded protein is CASSLAGTMETQYF.

The chain links TRBV3-1 (or the pseudogene TRBV3-2) to TRBJ2-3; 7 nucleotides match TRBD2. The CDR3 length is 15 residues. V lost 6 bases and J lost 0; bases outside the gene matches: 6. Germline CDR1 LGHDT, CDR2 YNNKEL (reference sequence). CDR3 coding DNA: TGTGCCAGCAGTCGACTAGCTCCTAGCACAGATACGCAGTATTTT. The encoded protein is CASSRLAPSTDTQYF.

CDR3 residues: CASSRQGDGTDTQYF. The CDR3, as DNA: TGTGCCAGCAGCCGACAGGGGGATGGCACAGATACGCAGTATTTT. The rearrangement links TRBV7-3 to TRBJ2-3; 9 bases map to TRBD1. The CDR3 contains 15 residues. Germline V gives CDR1 SGHTA, CDR2 FQGTGA. The J segment lost 1 base and the V segment lost 5 bases, leaving 4 bases of the junction unmatched. The complete variable domain, with remaining parts taken from reference TRBV7-3 and TRBJ2-3, reads GAGVSQTPSNKVTEKGKYVELRCDPISGHTALYWYRQSLGQGPEFLIYFQGTGAADDSGLPNDRFFAVRPEGSVSTLKIQRTERGDSAVYLCASSRQGDGTDTQYFGPGTRLTVL.

The chain links TRBV3-1 (or the pseudogene TRBV3-2) to TRBJ2-1; TRBD2 agrees at 9 bases. Germline CDR1 and CDR2: LGHDT and YNNKEL (reference sequence). Trimming cost V 8 bases and J 10 bases; bases outside gene matches: 18. This CDR3 is built from 16 residues. The CDR3 DNA reads TGTGCCAGCGCCGGCAAGTTCCCCAAGCGGGAGGACGAGCAGTTCTTC. Translated: CASAGKFPKREDEQFF.

The chain is built from TRBV6-5 and TRBJ1-3, with 9 bases lining up with TRBD1. From germline, CDR1 is MNHEY and CDR2 SVGAGI. V lost 6 bases to trimming and J lost 2 bases; unmatched junction nucleotides: 5. The CDR3 totals 15 residues. In DNA, the CDR3 is TGTGCCAGCAGCGACAGGGGGGGAACTGGAAACACCATATATTTT. It is translated as CASSDRGGTGNTIYF.

V gene TRBV5-4 combines with J gene TRBJ2-2; TRBD2 aligns across 8 bases. This CDR3 spans 17 amino acids. V dropped 4 bases and J dropped 1; count of bases not matched to a gene: 9. Germline CDR1 is SGHNT and CDR2 is YYREEE (reference sequence). The CDR3 reads CASSPGGAGGNTGELFF. The CDR3, as DNA: TGTGCCAGCAGCCCCGGGGGGGCGGGAGGGAACACCGGGGAGCTGTTTTTT.

This rearrangement joins TRBV24-1 to TRBJ2-7; TRBD1 matches 7 bases. V lost 2 bases and J lost 4; bases outside the gene matches: 13. The CDR3 extends over 17 amino acids. Germline V lookup: CDR1 KGHDR, CDR2 SFDVKD. CDR3 in DNA: TGTGCCACCAGTGATTCCTCAGGACAGGAGGTGGGGTACGAGCAGTACTTC. It specifies CATSDSSGQEVGYEQYF.

The chain combines TRBV10-1 with TRBJ1-4, with D tentatively TRBD1 (5 bases). CDR1 is WNHNN and CDR2 is SYGVQD in the germline V gene (reference sequence). The CDR3 has 15 amino acids. V was trimmed by 1 base and J by 7 bases, leaving 13 bases between them. CDR3 residues: CASSEWQGIPEKLFF. The CDR3 coding sequence is TGCGCCAGCAGTGAGTGGCAGGGCATCCCTGAAAAACTGTTTTTT.

The rearrangement uses TRBV5-1 and TRBJ2-3; 8 bases line up with TRBD1. The V gene end was trimmed by 9 bases and the J gene end by 3 bases; junction bases not matched to a gene: 9. The CDR3 runs to 14 residues. Per the germline V gene, CDR1 is SGHRS and CDR2 is YFSETQ. CDR3 nucleotide sequence: TGCGCCACCCAACAGGGGGGTTGGACAGATACGCAGTATTTT. Translating gives CATQQGGWTDTQYF.